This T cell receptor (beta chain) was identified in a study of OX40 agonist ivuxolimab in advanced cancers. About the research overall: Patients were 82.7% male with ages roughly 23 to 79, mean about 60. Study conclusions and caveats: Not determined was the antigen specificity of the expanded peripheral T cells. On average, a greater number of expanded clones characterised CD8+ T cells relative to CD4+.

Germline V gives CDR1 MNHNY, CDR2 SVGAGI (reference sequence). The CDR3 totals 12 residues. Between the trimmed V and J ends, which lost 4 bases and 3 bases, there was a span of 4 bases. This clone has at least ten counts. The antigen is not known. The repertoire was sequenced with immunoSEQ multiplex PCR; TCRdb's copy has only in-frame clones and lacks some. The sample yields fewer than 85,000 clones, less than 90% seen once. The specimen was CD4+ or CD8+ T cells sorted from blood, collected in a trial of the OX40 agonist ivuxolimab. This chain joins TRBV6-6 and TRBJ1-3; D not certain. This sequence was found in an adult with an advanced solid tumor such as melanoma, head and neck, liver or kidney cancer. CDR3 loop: CASSSNGNTIYF. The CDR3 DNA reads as TGTGCCAGCAGTTCCAATGGAAACACCATATATTTT.